The rows below give T cell receptor beta chains drawn from one sample of a study of shared clonotypes between healthy human individuals. Sequenced by immunoSEQ multiplex PCR; TCRdb stores in-frame clones only, minus some. The profile covers some 1 million clones, with about 76% appearing a single time and 1.4% taken by the ten largest. Material: memory CD4+ T cells sorted from blood. The receptors stem from a man aged 18 to 30 in good health. CDR3s include the opening cysteine and the closing phenylalanine or tryptophan. A D gene is named only where the DNA matches it firmly. Size is stated for part of the rows, as once, few or many counts, or as a class when the clone is expanded.

v_call: TRBV10-1
clone_size: .
j_call: TRBJ2-7
d_call: TRBD2
cdr3_aa: CASTSQFRLAGGHHLNEQYF
cdr3_nt: TGCGCCAGCACGTCCCAATTCAGACTAGCGGGAGGCCATCATTTAAACGAGCAGTACTTC

v_call: TRBV15
clone_size: many
j_call: TRBJ2-3
d_call: .
cdr3_aa: CASSLLRGTDTQYF
cdr3_nt: TGTGCCAGTTCCCTACTTAGGGGCACAGATACGCAGTATTTT

v_call: TRBV10-3
clone_size: .
j_call: TRBJ2-2
d_call: TRBD2
cdr3_aa: CAARAGDAGELFF
cdr3_nt: TGTGCCGCAAGAGCGGGAGATGCCGGGGAGCTGTTTTTT

v_call: TRBV19
clone_size: .
j_call: TRBJ2-7
d_call: TRBD2
cdr3_aa: CASSRRTSDYEQYF
cdr3_nt: TGTGCCAGTAGTAGGAGGACTAGCGACTACGAGCAGTACTTC

v_call: TRBV4-1
clone_size: .
j_call: TRBJ2-2
d_call: TRBD1
cdr3_aa: CASSQPGPGGVNTGELFF
cdr3_nt: TGCGCCAGCAGCCAACCGGGACCAGGGGGCGTTAATACCGGGGAGCTGTTTTTT

v_call: TRBV7-7
clone_size: .
j_call: TRBJ2-1
d_call: TRBD2
cdr3_aa: CASSAALAEYNEQFF
cdr3_nt: TGTGCTAGCAGCGCAGCACTAGCGGAGTACAATGAGCAGTTCTTC

v_call: TRBV18
clone_size: .
j_call: TRBJ2-7
d_call: .
cdr3_aa: CASSPLKGEQYF
cdr3_nt: TGTGCCAGCTCACCACTCAAGGGGGAGCAGTACTTC

v_call: TRBV6-4
clone_size: .
j_call: TRBJ2-1
d_call: TRBD2
cdr3_aa: CASSASGRPNEQFF
cdr3_nt: TGTGCCAGCAGTGCTAGCGGGAGGCCGAATGAGCAGTTCTTC

v_call: TRBV29-1
clone_size: .
j_call: TRBJ2-3
d_call: TRBD1
cdr3_aa: CSVGRQGDTQYF
cdr3_nt: TGCAGCGTTGGGAGACAGGGGGATACGCAGTATTTT

v_call: TRBV7-9
clone_size: .
j_call: TRBJ2-3
d_call: TRBD2
cdr3_aa: CASSRSAGGYTDTQYF
cdr3_nt: TGTGCCAGCAGTCGATCTGCGGGAGGATACACAGATACGCAGTATTTT

v_call: TRBV18
clone_size: few
j_call: TRBJ2-7
d_call: .
cdr3_aa: CASSPDGHEQYF
cdr3_nt: TGTGCCAGCTCACCCGACGGGCACGAGCAGTACTTC

v_call: TRBV7-9
clone_size: .
j_call: TRBJ1-1
d_call: TRBD1
cdr3_aa: CASSFFTGVNTEAFF
cdr3_nt: TGTGCCAGCAGCTTCTTCACAGGGGTGAACACTGAAGCTTTCTTT

v_call: TRBV10-3
clone_size: .
j_call: TRBJ2-2
d_call: .
cdr3_aa: CAISESGTANTGELFF
cdr3_nt: TGTGCCATCAGTGAGTCGGGGACCGCGAACACCGGGGAGCTGTTTTTT

v_call: TRBV11-2
clone_size: .
j_call: TRBJ2-3
d_call: .
cdr3_aa: CASSLDRTALTSTDTQYF
cdr3_nt: TGTGCCAGCAGCTTAGATCGAACTGCCCTTACTAGCACAGATACGCAGTATTTT

v_call: TRBV5-1
clone_size: .
j_call: TRBJ2-5
d_call: .
cdr3_aa: CASSLGSSRETQYF
cdr3_nt: TGCGCCAGCAGCTTGGGTTCTTCCCGGGAGACCCAGTACTTC

v_call: TRBV5-4
clone_size: .
j_call: TRBJ2-5
d_call: .
cdr3_aa: CASSLDRASQYF
cdr3_nt: TGTGCCAGCAGCTTGGATCGGGCGTCCCAGTACTTC

v_call: TRBV6-5
clone_size: .
j_call: TRBJ2-1
d_call: .
cdr3_aa: CASSPGGLEQFF
cdr3_nt: TGTGCCAGCAGCCCCGGGGGACTGGAGCAGTTCTTC

v_call: TRBV9
clone_size: .
j_call: TRBJ2-2
d_call: .
cdr3_aa: CASSVVQFGGELFF
cdr3_nt: TGTGCCAGCAGCGTAGTTCAGTTCGGCGGGGAGCTGTTTTTT

v_call: TRBV19
clone_size: .
j_call: TRBJ2-7
d_call: TRBD2
cdr3_aa: CATLPEREGPVLRNEQYF
cdr3_nt: TGTGCCACCCTACCTGAGCGGGAGGGCCCGGTGCTTAGGAACGAGCAGTACTTC

v_call: TRBV2
clone_size: .
j_call: TRBJ1-2
d_call: TRBD1
cdr3_aa: CASIEMRQGGYTF
cdr3_nt: TGTGCCAGCATCGAAATGAGACAGGGTGGCTACACCTTC

v_call: TRBV10-3
clone_size: once
j_call: TRBJ2-3
d_call: .
cdr3_aa: CASGRDLRDTQYF
cdr3_nt: TGTGCCAGCGGCCGGGACCTCCGGGATACGCAGTATTTT

v_call: TRBV2
clone_size: few
j_call: TRBJ1-5
d_call: .
cdr3_aa: CASSEARGGGNQPQHF
cdr3_nt: TGTGCCAGCAGTGAAGCGAGGGGAGGAGGCAATCAGCCCCAGCATTTT

v_call: TRBV28
clone_size: few
j_call: TRBJ1-2
d_call: TRBD1
cdr3_aa: CASRQGAQGYTF
cdr3_nt: TGTGCCAGCAGGCAGGGGGCGCAAGGCTACACCTTC

v_call: TRBV7-2
clone_size: .
j_call: TRBJ1-2
d_call: .
cdr3_aa: CASSLGRTDNYGYTF
cdr3_nt: TGTGCCAGCAGCTTAGGTCGGACAGATAACTATGGCTACACCTTC

v_call: TRBV29-1
clone_size: once
j_call: TRBJ2-6
d_call: .
cdr3_aa: CSVELAGANVLTF
cdr3_nt: TGCAGCGTTGAACTTGCTGGGGCCAACGTCCTGACTTTC

v_call: TRBV9
clone_size: .
j_call: TRBJ1-3
d_call: .
cdr3_aa: CASSVGGTIYF
cdr3_nt: TGTGCCAGCAGCGTAGGTGGCACCATATATTTT

v_call: TRBV5-5
clone_size: .
j_call: TRBJ2-1
d_call: TRBD2
cdr3_aa: CASSRPGLADEQFF
cdr3_nt: TGTGCCAGCAGCAGACCGGGACTAGCGGATGAGCAGTTCTTC

v_call: TRBV29-1
clone_size: .
j_call: TRBJ2-1
d_call: TRBD2
cdr3_aa: CSVSGLDEQFF
cdr3_nt: TGCAGCGTGTCCGGACTAGATGAGCAGTTCTTC

v_call: TRBV11-3
clone_size: .
j_call: TRBJ2-1
d_call: TRBD2
cdr3_aa: CASSPPWGSGKSNEQFF
cdr3_nt: TGTGCCAGCAGCCCACCTTGGGGTAGCGGGAAGAGCAATGAGCAGTTCTTC

v_call: TRBV7-2
clone_size: .
j_call: TRBJ1-1
d_call: .
cdr3_aa: CASSSGLMNTEAFF
cdr3_nt: TGTGCCAGCAGCTCCGGTCTCATGAACACTGAAGCTTTCTTT

v_call: TRBV12-5
clone_size: .
j_call: TRBJ2-5
d_call: .
cdr3_aa: CASGHRVGARGETQYF
cdr3_nt: TGTGCTAGTGGCCATCGGGTAGGGGCGAGGGGTGAGACCCAGTACTTC

v_call: TRBV5-1
clone_size: .
j_call: TRBJ2-1
d_call: .
cdr3_aa: CASSLDGTYNEQFF
cdr3_nt: TGCGCCAGCAGCTTGGATGGAACCTACAATGAGCAGTTCTTC

v_call: TRBV28
clone_size: .
j_call: TRBJ2-5
d_call: TRBD1
cdr3_aa: CASSLWEDRDWDEETQYF
cdr3_nt: TGTGCCAGCAGTTTATGGGAGGACAGGGATTGGGACGAAGAGACCCAGTACTTC

v_call: TRBV21-1
clone_size: .
j_call: TRBJ1-5
d_call: .
cdr3_aa: CASSKKGGGGQPQHF
cdr3_nt: TGTGCCAGCAGCAAAAAAGGGGGGGGAGGGCAGCCCCAGCATTTT

v_call: TRBV11-2
clone_size: .
j_call: TRBJ2-7
d_call: TRBD1
cdr3_aa: CASSLDPTGNEQYF
cdr3_nt: TGTGCCAGCAGCCTCGACCCGACAGGGAACGAGCAGTACTTC

v_call: TRBV5-6
clone_size: few
j_call: TRBJ1-4
d_call: .
cdr3_aa: CASSLTALSGGEKLFF
cdr3_nt: TGTGCCAGCAGCTTGACGGCCTTATCTGGGGGTGAAAAACTGTTTTTT

v_call: TRBV6-5
clone_size: .
j_call: TRBJ1-6
d_call: .
cdr3_aa: CASRGGVYNSPLHF
cdr3_nt: TGTGCCAGCAGGGGAGGGGTCTATAATTCACCCCTCCACTTT